Presented here are 20 T cell receptor beta chains from one specimen sequenced in a study of regulatory T cells in long-lasting Graves disease. Time point specified: newly diagnosed GD, antithyroid drugs for less than 3 months. PBMC-extracted RNA yielded the TCR library. To make TCR beta libraries, researchers used iRepertoire HTBI primers and Arm-PCR of CDR3 regions. TCRdb called the multiplex PCR reads again in MiXCR, with one record for every CDR3 protein. The sample lists 350,000 to 450,000 distinct CDR3 sequences, 12% occurring once. These same data were also listed under a study on T cells in Graves' hyperthyroidism and ophthalmopathy.

The sample in question was peripheral blood mononuclear cells (PBMCs), obtained at new diagnosis, from a patient treated with antithyroid drugs. All receptors derive from a woman aged 18-29 years with Graves disease.

In this sample, this clonotype turned up a few times. The rearrangement joins TRBV4-2 to TRBJ2-1; 7 bases are a match to TRBD1. The CDR3 length is 19 residues. Germline loops: CDR1 LGHNA, CDR2 YNFKEQ. The V gene end was trimmed by 5 bases and the J gene end by 0 bases; junction bases not matched to a gene: 16. CDR3 sequence reads: CASSSSSLQGSSSYNEQFF. The CDR3 DNA reads as TGTGCCAGCAGCTCCAGTTCCCTACAGGGGTCGAGCTCCTACAATGAGCAGTTCTTC.

This clonotype was counted many times. The chain links TRBV5-5 to TRBJ2-1; 7 bases map to TRBD1. This CDR3 comprises 15 residues. J lost 9 bases, V lost 3 bases, and 12 bases had no gene match. Germline assignment: CDR1 SGHKS and CDR2 YYEKEE (reference sequence). The CDR3 bases are TGTGCCAGCAGCTCAATCCGACAGGGACCTACTGAGCAGTTCTTC. This encodes CASSSIRQGPTEQFF.

V usage is TRBV4-1 and J usage is TRBJ1-6; 8 bases align to TRBD1. The trim removed 4 bases at V and 7 bases at J, leaving 9 bases unmatched. Germline CDR1 and CDR2: MGHRA and YSYEKL. The CDR3 spans 16 residues. The CDR3 loop reads CASSLPPGGGNSPLHF. As DNA, the CDR3 is TGCGCCAGCAGCCTACCCCCAGGGGGCGGGAATTCACCCCTCCACTTT.

This clonotype came up many times. The chain carries TRBV12-3 or TRBV12-4 and TRBJ2-5, with a tentative D call TRBD1 (5 bases). This CDR3 comprises 16 residues. Trimming stripped 6 bases from V and 5 bases from J, with 22 bases between. The CDR3 protein is CASSLRPVRVEETQYF. Here the CDR3 DNA reads TGTGCCAGCAGCCTAAGACCGGTCAGGGTGGAGGAGACCCAGTACTTC.

This clonotype was seen many times. The J gene is TRBJ1-1, the V gene TRBV2, with a weak D call TRBD1 (6 bases). Germline values: CDR1 SNHLY, CDR2 FYNNEI. Trimming left V 3 bases short and J 5 bases short, with 13 bases between. This CDR3 has 14 amino acids. The CDR3 reads CASSEDRRDTEAFF. The DNA for the CDR3 is TGTGCCAGCAGTGAGGACAGAAGGGATACTGAAGCTTTCTTT.

Only a few counts were recorded for this clonotype. The rearrangement uses TRBV15 and TRBJ2-5; D may be TRBD1 or TRBD2 (5 bases each). V lost 1 base and J 5 bases, leaving 14 bases between the germline ends. Germline V gives CDR1 LNHNV, CDR2 YYDKDF (reference sequence). The CDR3 has 15 residues. CDR3 sequence reads: CATSRGRDPTETQYF. The DNA of the CDR3 is TGTGCCACCAGCAGAGGCAGGGACCCCACGGAGACCCAGTACTTC.

This chain joins TRBV27 and TRBJ1-1; TRBD1 agrees at 7 bases. CDR1 and CDR2 from the germline V gene are MNHEY and SMNVEV (reference sequence). The CDR3 contains 14 residues. The ends lost 7 bases at V and 0 bases at J; junction bases unmatched: 5. DNA for the CDR3: TGTGCCAGCACCCCGACAGGGATGAACACTGAAGCTTTCTTT. This translates into CASTPTGMNTEAFF.

Ten or more counts support this clonotype. V gene TRBV12-3 or TRBV12-4 combines with J gene TRBJ1-5; the D gene is possibly TRBD1 (6 bases). Trimming left V 6 bases short and J 11 bases short, with 20 bases between. The CDR3 is made up of 14 amino acids. The CDR3 DNA is TGTGCCAGCAGCATTCAGGGGCAAGGCGGGGCCCAGCATTTT. It is translated as CASSIQGQGGAQHF.

This clonotype was picked up a small number of times. A read error may produce the germline difference seen at one junction end. The CDR3 loop reads CAWRVRMGLLHEQYF. Here the CDR3 DNA reads TGTGCCTGGCGTGTACGTATGGGACTTCTCCACGAGCAGTACTTC. The V and J genes are TRBV30 and TRBJ2-7, with D maybe TRBD2 (6 bases). CDR1 GTSNPN and CDR2 SVGIG come from the germline V gene (reference sequence). The CDR3 runs 15 residues.

This clonotype is labeled as medium-sized (0.01 to 0.1%). The rearrangement links TRBV28 to TRBJ2-1, with 11 bases fitting TRBD2. The CDR3 loop spans 13 amino acids. The germline V gene encodes CDR1 MDHEN and CDR2 SYDVKM. V was pared by 2 bases and J by 10 bases, with 1 base of the junction left unmatched. The CDR3 is CASSLGTSGEQFF. The CDR3 DNA reads TGTGCCAGCAGTTTAGGGACTAGCGGAGAGCAGTTCTTC. The variable domain in full, completed from reference TRBV28 and TRBJ2-1, reads DVKVTQSSRYLVKRTGEKVFLECVQDMDHENMFWYRQDPGLGLRLIYFSYDVKMKEKGDIPEGYSVSREKKERFSLILESASTNQTSMYLCASSLGTSGEQFFGPGTRLTVL.

This clonotype showed up many times. The chain links TRBV9 to TRBJ1-1; the match to TRBD1 covers 12 bases. The CDR3 runs 19 residues. J gave up 5 bases and V 4 bases, and 18 bases lay outside the gene matches. CDR1 SGDLS and CDR2 YYNGEE come from the germline V gene. CDR3 region: CASSPQPGTGGATRTEAFF. In nucleotides, the CDR3 is TGTGCCAGCAGCCCCCAACCCGGGACAGGGGGCGCAACGAGAACTGAAGCTTTCTTT. The full variable domain, with the rest looked up from reference TRBV9 and TRBJ1-1, is DSGVTQTPKHLITATGQRVTLRCSPRSGDLSVYWYQQSLDQGLQFLIQYYNGEERAKGNILERFSAQQFPDLHSELNLSSLELGDSALYFCASSPQPGTGGATRTEAFFGQGTRLTVV.

This clonotype showed up just a few times. A much larger clone lies a single base off, so this may be a read error. This sequence joins TRBV29-1 and TRBJ1-1; no reliable D call. The CDR3 covers 17 residues. Trimming took 4 bases from V and 0 from J, leaving 21 bases between them. The germline V gene encodes CDR1 SQVTM and CDR2 ANQGSEA. CDR3 sequence reads: CSVGAPNVGRVNTEAFF. CDR3 DNA sequence: TGCAGCGTTGGAGCACCTAATGTCGGCAGAGTGAACACTGAAGCTTTCTTT.

This clonotype has a count of ten or more. The V call is TRBV12-3 or TRBV12-4, the J call TRBJ1-4; D is unresolved. V was clipped by 5 bases and J by 0 bases, with 22 bases between them. This CDR3 has 19 residues. CDR3 loop: CASSNSWLTLAATNEKLFF. In DNA, the CDR3 is TGTGCCAGCAGTAACTCGTGGCTAACCTTGGCTGCAACTAATGAAAAACTGTTTTTT.

There are a few counts of this clonotype. The J gene is TRBJ2-1, the V gene TRBV20-1, with TRBD2 matching 8 bases. The V segment lost 0 bases and the J segment 6 bases; nucleotides outside the gene matches: 7. Germline CDR1 and CDR2: DFQATT and SNEGSKA (reference sequence). The CDR3 is made up of 15 amino acids. For the CDR3, the DNA is TGCAGTGCTAGAGATAGCCAGCGGGAGTTCAATGAGCAGTTCTTC. As protein: CSARDSQREFNEQFF.

This clonotype was picked up many times. The chain couples TRBV27 to TRBJ2-7, with D tentatively TRBD2 (5 bases). The germline CDR1 and CDR2 sequences are MNHEY and SMNVEV (reference sequence). Trimming shortened V by 4 bases and J by 6 bases, and 13 bases separated the two germline ends. CDR3 length: 13 amino acids. The CDR3 region is CASSSGFGVEQYV. In nucleotides, the CDR3 is TGTGCCAGCAGTTCCGGTTTCGGGGTCGAGCAGTACGTC.

This clonotype was seen a few times. This sequence joins TRBV7-8 and TRBJ1-4; 8 bases fit TRBD1. The CDR3 has 13 residues. Germline assignment: CDR1 SGHVS and CDR2 FQNEAQ. Trimming at V came to 7 bases and at J to 8 bases, leaving 6 bases not matched to a gene. DNA for the CDR3: TGTGCCAGCACCAGGGGGCTAGGGGAAAAACTGTTTTTT. Translation gives CASTRGLGEKLFF.

This clonotype was counted ten times or more. V is TRBV28 and J is TRBJ2-3; 12 bases map to TRBD2. After removal of 5 bases from V and 11 bases from J, the junction contained 8 bases not matched to a gene. This CDR3 spans 14 amino acids. Germline values: CDR1 MDHEN, CDR2 SYDVKM. Here the CDR3 reads CASSPRGLAGLQYF. CDR3 in DNA: TGTGCCAGCAGTCCCAGGGGACTAGCGGGCTTGCAGTATTTT.

The chain is built from TRBV7-9 and TRBJ1-1, with a weak D call TRBD1 (5 bases). V was cut by 7 bases and J by 0 bases, with 12 bases left in between. The length of the CDR3 is 14 residues. The germline CDR1 and CDR2 sequences are SEHNR and FQNEAQ (reference sequence). The CDR3 nucleotides are TGTGCCAGCAACTCGGGGGACCTGAACACTGAAGCTTTCTTT. Amino acids: CASNSGDLNTEAFF.

In this sample, this clonotype turned up many times. The CDR3 sequence: CASTHRARDTQYF. DNA of the CDR3: TGTGCCAGCACCCACAGGGCTAGGGATACGCAGTATTTT. The genes are TRBV2 and TRBJ2-3; TRBD1 might be the D (6 bases). This CDR3 has 13 residues. Trimming removed 7 bases from V and 6 bases from J, with 14 bases in between. Germline V gene data show CDR1 as SNHLY and CDR2 as FYNNEI. Supplemented by reference TRBV2 and TRBJ2-3, the full variable domain reads EPEVTQTPSHQVTQMGQEVILRCVPISNHLYFYWYRQILGQKVEFLVSFYNNEISEKSEIFDDQFSVERPDGSNFTLKIRSTKLEDSAMYFCASTHRARDTQYFGPGTRLTVL.

This clonotype was seen repeatedly, ten times or more. This chain uses TRBV27 with TRBJ1-5, with D unclear. The germline V gene has CDR1 MNHEY and CDR2 SMNVEV (reference sequence). Deletions cut 2 bases from V and 6 bases from J, with 11 bases between. The CDR3 covers 14 residues. The CDR3 DNA follows: TGTGCCAGCAGTTTAAGGGTAATAGGTCAGCCCCAGCATTTT. Encoded protein: CASSLRVIGQPQHF.